This T cell receptor beta chain was recovered during a study of shared clonotypes between healthy human individuals. Data came from immunoSEQ multiplex PCR; TCRdb stores just in-frame clones and leaves some out. Of a few million clones in the sample, 80% to 95% were seen once. Looked up from germline, CDR1 is SGHRS and CDR2 is YFSETQ. The V gene lost 3 bases and the J gene lost 4 bases, with 23 bases spanning the gap. The CDR3 sequence is 17 residues long. The chain employs TRBV5-1 and TRBJ2-7, with D possibly being TRBD1 (6 bases). The TCR sequence derives from a man aged 18-30 years in good health. Some clones in this sample may be carry-over from other donors' samples. The sequencing sample was made of naive CD4+ T cells from PBMCs. Indicated subset: CD45RA+ positively selected. As DNA, the CDR3 is TGCGCCAGCAGCTCTTCTACCGGGACACCGAATCCGTACGAGCAGTACTTC. It translates to CASSSSTGTPNPYEQYF.